The 22 T cell receptor beta chains given below trace back to one sample, sequenced in a study of T cell repertoires in cytomegalovirus infection (dated by TCRdb to between 2017 and 2020). Read against the paper, the sample's treatment or condition label means: in vitro stimulation with specific CMV peptide epitopes to enrich CMV-specific T cells. These receptors' antigens are unknown. The data were produced on an Illumina HiSeq 1500. TCRdb trimmed public reads at Q25 via fastp, called clones via MiXCR and kept in-frame beta chains. CDR3 protein duplicates are merged, each entry listing the most common genes and DNA. The sample table shows hundreds of thousands of distinct CDR3 sequences, and roughly a third are seen once. The ten largest clones capture about 20% of the sample. Sequenced material: cultured PBMCs, taken from culture after CMV antigen stimulation. These receptors were collected from a human donor in good health (CMV status not recorded). Some clones in this sample may be carry-over from other donors' samples.

The V gene is TRBV28, the J gene TRBJ1-4, with unresolved D. There are 13 residues in the CDR3. Germline CDR1 and CDR2: MDHEN and SYDVKM. V gave up 8 bases and J gave up 8 bases, with 15 bases separating them. The CDR3 is CASGGRPREKLFF. CDR3 nucleotides: TGTGCCAGCGGAGGACGACCGCGAGAAAAACTGTTTTTT.

This clonotype came up many times. This rearrangement joins TRBV4-3 to TRBJ2-3, with TRBD2 matching over 14 bases. The CDR3 totals 19 residues. The trim removed 4 bases at V and 2 bases at J, leaving 11 bases unmatched. The germline CDR1 and CDR2 sequences are LGHNA and YSLEER. CDR3 in amino acids: CASSRATSGRAGVTDTQYF. The CDR3 DNA reads as TGCGCCAGCAGCCGGGCGACTAGCGGGAGGGCCGGGGTCACAGATACGCAGTATTTT.

The rearrangement links TRBV6-6 to TRBJ2-7; perhaps TRBD1 as D (6 bases). Germline CDR1 is MNHNY and CDR2 is SVGAGI (reference sequence). The germline V and J ends were trimmed by 0 bases and 0 bases, with 12 bases remaining between them. The CDR3 has 16 residues. CDR3 nucleotide sequence: TGTGCCAGCAGTTACTCGACAGGAGAAGGCTCCTACGAGCAGTACTTC. Translation: CASSYSTGEGSYEQYF.

This clonotype was recorded a few times. V gene TRBV12-3 or TRBV12-4 combines with J gene TRBJ1-1; no clear D gene. The V end was cut by 4 bases, the J end by 4 bases, with 10 bases between. There are 13 residues in the CDR3. CDR3 residues: CASSSFLGTEAFF. The CDR3 DNA reads TGTGCCAGCAGTTCGTTTTTAGGCACTGAAGCTTTCTTT.

The chain links TRBV5-4 to TRBJ2-1, with D possibly TRBD1 on 5 matching bases. Germline assignment: CDR1 SGHNT and CDR2 YYREEE (reference sequence). The CDR3 has 12 residues. Trimming removed 9 bases from V and 2 bases from J, with 9 bases in between. The DNA for the CDR3 is TGTGCCACCACAGGACCCTACAATGAGCAGTTCTTC. Protein sequence: CATTGPYNEQFF.

This sequence joins TRBV18 and TRBJ2-1; D may be TRBD1 (5 bases). CDR1 is KGHSH, CDR2 LQKENI, per germline. The CDR3 length is 14 residues. V lost 3 bases and J lost 2, with 8 bases in between. CDR3 residues: CASSPRQTYNEQFF. For the CDR3, the DNA is TGTGCCAGCTCACCTCGACAGACCTACAATGAGCAGTTCTTC.

This clonotype has more than one count but fewer than ten. The chain uses TRBV7-2 and TRBJ2-3; possible D gene TRBD2, 6 bases. Germline V gene data show CDR1 as SGHTA and CDR2 as FQGNSA. With 5 bases removed from V and 8 bases from J, the gap between germline ends came to 11 bases. This CDR3 region has 12 residues. The CDR3 is CASSQAGGTQYF. The CDR3 coding sequence is TGTGCCAGCAGCCAAGCCGGGGGTACGCAGTATTTT.

The chain recombines TRBV25-1 with TRBJ1-1; the match to TRBD1 covers 11 bases. The CDR3 has 16 amino acids. The germline V gene encodes CDR1 MGHDK and CDR2 SYGVNS. V shed 5 bases and J 4 bases; nucleotides not matched to a gene: 9. The CDR3 nucleotides read TGTGCCAGCAGTACCCGGGACAGGGGGGCGATCACTGAAGCTTTCTTT. Translated: CASSTRDRGAITEAFF.

The table lists this clonotype with a few counts. CDR3 sequence: CASSSTLGTSTDTQYF. CDR3 sequence (DNA): TGTGCCAGCAGCTCTACCCTCGGCACTAGCACAGATACGCAGTATTTT. The genes are TRBV7-8 and TRBJ2-3; D ambiguous. V shed 4 bases and J shed 0 bases, with 14 bases lying between them. Germline-derived CDR1 and CDR2 are SGHVS and FQNEAQ. The CDR3 loop spans 16 amino acids.

This clonotype has just a few counts. The V gene is TRBV14, the J gene TRBJ1-3; D gene unclear. CDR3 length equals 13 residues. V lost 5 bases to trimming and J lost 2 bases, with 7 bases between them. CDR1 is SGHDN and CDR2 is FVKESK in the germline V gene. CDR3 sequence (DNA): TGTGCCAGCAGCGCGTCCCCTGGAAACACCATATATTTT. It is translated as CASSASPGNTIYF.

V gene TRBV28 combines with J gene TRBJ2-7, with 12 bases aligning to TRBD2. The CDR3 contains 15 residues. V shed 0 bases and J 7 bases; nucleotides not matched to a gene: 4. The germline CDR1 and CDR2 sequences are MDHEN and SYDVKM. Written as DNA, the CDR3 is TGTGCCAGCAGTTTATGGACTAGCGGGGGCTATGAGCAGTACTTC. Translation: CASSLWTSGGYEQYF.

This clonotype showed up many times. Written as DNA, the CDR3 is TGTGCCAGCAGCTTATCTCCCCCGGGGACTAGTTTTTACTACGAGCAGTACTTC. Translated: CASSLSPPGTSFYYEQYF. The chain carries TRBV7-8 and TRBJ2-7; TRBD2 aligns across 8 bases. The junction had 15 bases not matched to a gene; V was cut back by 2 bases and J by 3 bases. From germline, CDR1 is SGHVS and CDR2 FQNEAQ. The CDR3 has 18 residues. Looking up the rest from reference TRBV7-8 and TRBJ2-7 gives the full variable domain: GAGVSQSPRYKVAKRGQDVALRCDPISGHVSLFWYQQALGQGPEFLTYFQNEAQLDKSGLPSDRFFAERPEGSVSTLKIQRTQQEDSAVYLCASSLSPPGTSFYYEQYFGPGTRLTVT.

This clonotype was seen only once. This rearrangement joins TRBV9 to TRBJ1-2; D call uncertain. The germline CDR1 and CDR2 sequences are SGDLS and YYNGEE. The CDR3 length is 14 residues. Deletions cut 0 bases from V and 0 bases from J, with 6 bases between. CDR3 sequence: CASSVGSANYGYTF. CDR3 nucleotide sequence: TGTGCCAGCAGCGTAGGGTCAGCTAACTATGGCTACACCTTC.

The chain uses TRBV2 and TRBJ1-1; D ambiguous. The V gene lost 6 bases and the J gene lost 10 bases, with 12 bases spanning the gap. CDR1 SNHLY and CDR2 FYNNEI come from the germline V gene. CDR3 length: 11 amino acids. The CDR3 bases are TGTGCCAGCAGCGAGTTCGAGGGAGCTTTCTTT. It yields the protein CASSEFEGAFF.

The rearrangement joins TRBV7-2 to TRBJ2-5, with D possibly being TRBD2 (6 bases). V gave up 6 bases and J gave up 4 bases, with 15 bases separating them. The CDR3 spans 14 residues. The germline CDR1 and CDR2 sequences are SGHTA and FQGNSA. For the CDR3, the DNA is TGTGCCAGCAGATTCGGTGGGGGAGGAGAGACCCAGTACTTC. As protein: CASRFGGGGETQYF.

In its sample, this clonotype was seen many times. The chain has TRBV12-5 and TRBJ2-5; weak D call: TRBD2 (5 bases). Trimming left V 6 bases short and J 1 base short, with 12 bases between. The CDR3 spans 14 residues. CDR1 is LGHNT and CDR2 is FRNRAP in the germline V gene. The CDR3 nucleotides are TGTGCTAGTGGCCCGGGGTCCGGCCAAGAGACCCAGTACTTC. It codes for CASGPGSGQETQYF. The variable domain in full, with the rest retrieved from reference TRBV12-5 and TRBJ2-5, is DARVTQTPRHKVTEMGQEVTMRCQPILGHNTVFWYRQTMMQGLELLAYFRNRAPLDDSGMPKDRFSAEMPDATLATLKIQPSEPRDSAVYFCASGPGSGQETQYFGPGTRLLVL.

The chain is built from TRBV27 and TRBJ1-4; 7 nucleotides agree with TRBD1. Germline loops: CDR1 MNHEY, CDR2 SMNVEV (reference sequence). This CDR3 has 14 residues. The J segment lost 8 bases and the V segment lost 6 bases, leaving 9 bases of the junction unmatched. The CDR3 DNA follows: TGTGCCAGCAGCCCTGTAGGGACAGCCGAAAAACTGTTTTTT. Translated, it gives CASSPVGTAEKLFF.

This clonotype was seen a few times. The V and J genes are TRBV7-9 and TRBJ2-3; D is unresolved. Germline values: CDR1 SEHNR, CDR2 FQNEAQ (reference sequence). Trimming pared 5 bases from V and 1 base from J, leaving 16 bases between. There are 16 residues in the CDR3. Written as DNA, the CDR3 is TGTGCCAGCAGCGGTAAAAGGAGATGGGGCACAGATACGCAGTATTTT. This encodes CASSGKRRWGTDTQYF.

The J gene is TRBJ2-7, the V gene TRBV27, with a tentative D call TRBD1 (5 bases). Germline V CDR1 and CDR2: MNHEY, SMNVEV (reference sequence). The ends were cut back, 2 bases at V and 7 bases at J, with 21 bases in the middle. The CDR3 totals 16 residues. This CDR3 is CASSLRPSPGLAEQYF. Written as DNA, the CDR3 is TGTGCCAGCAGTTTACGCCCAAGCCCAGGGCTTGCGGAGCAGTACTTC.

This chain uses TRBV19 with TRBJ2-3, with a weak D call TRBD2 (7 bases). The CDR3 consists of 15 residues. The V end was cut by 5 bases, the J end by 5 bases, with 17 bases between. CDR1 is LNHDA and CDR2 is SQIVND in the germline V gene (reference sequence). The CDR3 region is CASSSLGGGEDTQYF. The CDR3 coding sequence is TGTGCCAGTAGTTCCTTAGGCGGGGGCGAAGATACGCAGTATTTT.

J is TRBJ1-3 and V is TRBV20-1; maybe TRBD1 (6 bases). The CDR3 sequence is 15 residues long. The germline gives CDR1 DFQATT, CDR2 SNEGSKA (reference sequence). V was shortened by 3 bases and J by 0 bases, with 12 bases between the two germline ends. In DNA, the CDR3 is TGCAGTGCTAGCCGACCGGACAGCTCTGGAAACACCATATATTTT. The encoded protein is CSASRPDSSGNTIYF.

Only one count was recorded for this clonotype. This CDR3 reads CASSMQGLIGVQYF. As DNA, the CDR3 is TGTGCCAGCAGCATGCAGGGACTCATAGGAGTGCAGTACTTC. V gene TRBV6-8 combines with J gene TRBJ2-7; possibly TRBD2 for D (6 bases). The CDR3 spans 14 residues. Germline V gene lookup returns CDR1 MNHGY and CDR2 SAAAGT. The ends were cut back, 6 bases at V and 9 bases at J, with 21 bases in the middle.